The 24 T cell receptor beta chains reported below all come from one sample, sequenced in a study of blood T cell repertoires in COVID-19. Produced via immunoSEQ multiplex PCR; TCRdb's table is partial and in-frame only. The sample contains some 80,000 clones, less than 90% of which appear only once. The sequencing sample was made of peripheral blood. The source of these receptors is a human donor in a cohort sampled during active COVID-19.

Written as DNA, the CDR3 is TGCGCCAGCAGCCCCGGGGACTTTCAATGGACAGATACGCAGTATTTT. Residues: CASSPGDFQWTDTQYF. The rearrangement uses TRBV4-1 and TRBJ2-3; TRBD2 might be the D (6 bases). Germline V CDR1 and CDR2: MGHRA, YSYEKL. This CDR3 spans 16 amino acids. V was clipped by 4 bases and J by 3 bases, with 17 bases between them.

The V gene is TRBV11-3, the J gene TRBJ2-3, with a weak D call TRBD1 (6 bases). CDR1 SGHNT and CDR2 YENEEA come from the germline V gene. The CDR3 is 14 residues long. V was shortened by 7 bases and J by 4 bases, with 15 bases between the two germline ends. CDR3 bases: TGTGCCAGCACCTACAGGGAAGGTGCAGATACGCAGTATTTT. Translating gives CASTYREGADTQYF.

The rearrangement uses TRBV20-1 and TRBJ1-5, with D possibly matching TRBD1 (5 bases). V was trimmed by 6 bases and J by 11 bases, leaving 14 bases between them. CDR1 DFQATT and CDR2 SNEGSKA come from the germline V gene (reference sequence). This CDR3 spans 11 amino acids. The CDR3 spells CSAAQPGAQHF. DNA of the CDR3: TGCAGTGCCGCCCAGCCGGGGGCCCAGCATTTT.

The V and J genes are TRBV11-2 and TRBJ2-7, with 7 bases identical to TRBD2. The CDR3 loop spans 16 amino acids. The ends lost 7 bases at V and 3 bases at J; junction bases unmatched: 15. Germline assignment: CDR1 SGHAT and CDR2 FQNNGV. Written as DNA, the CDR3 is TGTGCCAGCACCCCCTGGCCAGGCGGGAGTGACTACGAGCAGTACTTC. Translation gives CASTPWPGGSDYEQYF.

The chain uses TRBV28 and TRBJ2-2; no firm D call. Deletions cut 7 bases from V and 2 bases from J, with 5 bases between. Per germline, CDR1 MDHEN and CDR2 SYDVKM. The CDR3 contains 12 residues. The CDR3 bases are TGTGCCAGCACCATTAACACCGGGGAGCTGTTTTTT. Translation: CASTINTGELFF.

The J gene is TRBJ2-3, the V gene TRBV5-1; no definite D call. Looked up from germline, CDR1 is SGHRS and CDR2 is YFSETQ. V shed 1 base and J shed 2 bases, with 8 bases lying between them. The CDR3 is 14 amino acids. CDR3: CASSLPDSTDTQYF. The CDR3 DNA reads TGCGCCAGCAGCTTGCCAGATTCCACAGATACGCAGTATTTT.

The chain carries TRBV5-1 and TRBJ1-3, with D unclear. The CDR3 length is 16 residues. Germline V gene lookup returns CDR1 SGHRS and CDR2 YFSETQ. Trimming stripped 0 bases from V and 0 bases from J, with 10 bases between. The CDR3 DNA sequence: TGCGCCAGCAGCTTGGGGCCAGGTACCTCTGGAAACACCATATATTTT. Translation gives CASSLGPGTSGNTIYF.

This chain joins TRBV28 and TRBJ2-1; 13 bases agree with TRBD2. Per the germline V gene, CDR1 is MDHEN and CDR2 is SYDVKM. The CDR3 sequence is 14 residues long. The V segment lost 5 bases and the J segment 7 bases; nucleotides outside the gene matches: 2. In nucleotides, the CDR3 is TGTGCCAGCAGTAGGACTAGCGGGAGAAATGAGCAGTTCTTC. Its translation: CASSRTSGRNEQFF.

The J gene is TRBJ2-7, the V gene TRBV3-1 (or the pseudogene TRBV3-2); 8 bases map to TRBD2. CDR1 LGHDT and CDR2 YNNKEL come from the germline V gene (reference sequence). The length of the CDR3 is 15 residues. The V segment lost 4 bases and the J segment 2 bases; nucleotides outside the gene matches: 7. CDR3 bases: TGTGCCAGCAGCCGAAGGGGAGCGGGGGCCTACGAGCAGTACTTC. Translating it yields CASSRRGAGAYEQYF.

This clone turned up a few times. The chain joins TRBV27 to TRBJ1-5, with D possibly matching TRBD1 (5 bases). This CDR3 contains 14 residues. V dropped 3 bases and J dropped 2 bases, with 8 bases sitting between them. Germline V gene sequence: CDR1 MNHEY, CDR2 SMNVEV (reference sequence). The CDR3 region is CASSFLQGNQPQHF. DNA for the CDR3: TGTGCCAGCAGTTTCTTACAGGGCAATCAGCCCCAGCATTTT.

The V and J genes are TRBV6-4 and TRBJ1-4; no reliable D call. This CDR3 has 13 amino acids. Germline values: CDR1 MRHNA, CDR2 SNTAGT. The V and J ends lost 3 bases and 8 bases respectively, with 10 bases between them. CDR3 bases: TGTGCCAGCAGTGAGGCGAGAGGCGAAAAACTGTTTTTT. Its translation: CASSEARGEKLFF.

This CDR3 reads CASRGTALDAAFF. The CDR3 DNA is TGTGCCAGCAGGGGGACAGCCCTTGATGCAGCTTTCTTT. This chain links TRBV3-1 (or the pseudogene TRBV3-2) with TRBJ1-1, with 7 bases lining up with TRBD1. The trim removed 6 bases at V and 10 bases at J, leaving 11 bases unmatched. There are 13 residues in the CDR3. CDR1 LGHDT and CDR2 YNNKEL come from the germline V gene (reference sequence).

The J gene is TRBJ2-7, the V gene TRBV7-3, with 7 bases lining up with TRBD1. Germline loops: CDR1 SGHTA, CDR2 FQGTGA. The CDR3 sequence is 14 residues long. The junction had 6 bases not matched to a gene; V was cut back by 5 bases and J by 2 bases. The CDR3 spells CASSETGNPYEQYF. Here the CDR3 DNA reads TGTGCCAGCAGCGAGACAGGGAATCCCTACGAGCAGTACTTC.

This clone was detected only once. The gene calls are TRBV4-1 and TRBJ2-3, with 14 bases lining up with TRBD2. V shed 4 bases and J 3 bases; nucleotides not matched to a gene: 6. CDR1 is MGHRA, CDR2 YSYEKL, per germline. This CDR3 is 17 amino acids long. In nucleotides, the CDR3 is TGCGCCAGCAGCCCACTCGGACTAGCGGGAGGAACAGATACGCAGTATTTT. Translating gives CASSPLGLAGGTDTQYF.

This chain links TRBV28 with TRBJ2-2; no reliable D call. Germline lookup yields CDR1 MDHEN and CDR2 SYDVKM. The V gene lost 8 bases and the J gene lost 3 bases, with 10 bases spanning the gap. The CDR3 runs 13 residues. In DNA form, the CDR3 reads TGTGCCAGCGGAGATGGAGACACCGGGGAGCTGTTTTTT. Amino acid sequence: CASGDGDTGELFF.

This chain uses TRBV10-3 with TRBJ2-5; TRBD2 agrees at 7 bases. This CDR3 spans 16 amino acids. The V gene's germline CDR1 is ENHRY and CDR2 SYGVKD. The V segment lost 5 bases and the J segment 5 bases; nucleotides outside the gene matches: 14. The CDR3 region is CAISIGDRGVSETQYF. CDR3 coding DNA: TGTGCCATCAGTATAGGGGACCGGGGGGTATCGGAGACCCAGTACTTC.

The V and J genes are TRBV18 and TRBJ1-1, with D perhaps matching TRBD1 (6 bases). This CDR3 region has 16 residues. V lost 0 bases to trimming and J lost 7 bases, with 18 bases between them. CDR1 is KGHSH, CDR2 LQKENI, per germline. CDR3 region: CASSPPDRWAQGEAFF. The CDR3 region has the DNA TGTGCCAGCTCACCACCTGACAGGTGGGCGCAGGGTGAAGCTTTCTTT.

This clone was recorded once. The genes are TRBV29-1 and TRBJ1-1; D not resolved. The CDR3 runs 11 residues. The germline V gene encodes CDR1 SQVTM and CDR2 ANQGSEA. Trimming stripped 6 bases from V and 11 bases from J, with 16 bases between. The CDR3 region has the DNA TGCAGCGTGGGTTCGAGGGTCGGGGCTTTCTTT. As protein: CSVGSRVGAFF. The complete variable domain, with remaining parts taken from reference TRBV29-1 and TRBJ1-1, reads SAVISQKPSRDICQRGTSLTIQCQVDSQVTMMFWYRQQPGQSLTLIATANQGSEATYESGFVIDKFPISRPNLTFSTLTVSNMSPEDSSIYLCSVGSRVGAFFGQGTRLTVV.

The V and J genes are TRBV6-5 and TRBJ2-3; no reliable D call. Germline lookup yields CDR1 MNHEY and CDR2 SVGAGI. The CDR3 consists of 13 residues. V lost 8 bases to trimming and J lost 5 bases, with 14 bases between them. CDR3 in DNA: TGTGCCAGCGGGCCCCGCGCGATAGATACGCAGTATTTT. Protein product: CASGPRAIDTQYF.

The J gene is TRBJ2-1, the V gene TRBV15; the match to TRBD2 covers 12 bases. This CDR3 comprises 19 residues. Germline assignment: CDR1 LNHNV and CDR2 YYDKDF (reference sequence). Germline trimming cut 1 base from V and 7 bases from J; bases unmatched to any gene: 14. As DNA, the CDR3 is TGTGCCACCAGCAGAGCGGTGCTAGCGGGAGGGCGAATTGCGAATGAGCAGTTCTTC. Protein sequence: CATSRAVLAGGRIANEQFF.

This clone was found a few times. The chain combines TRBV4-1 with TRBJ1-1, with D unresolved. Germline V lookup: CDR1 MGHRA, CDR2 YSYEKL. V shed 2 bases and J shed 7 bases, with 11 bases lying between them. The CDR3 is made up of 13 amino acids. The CDR3 DNA follows: TGCGCCAGCAGCCAACGGTCCTCGGGTGAAGCTTTCTTT. This sequence encodes CASSQRSSGEAFF.

As to this clone: Germline is not matched at one junction end, which may reflect a read error. The chain recombines TRBV10-2 with TRBJ2-1; 9 positions match TRBD2. Germline loops: CDR1 WSHSY, CDR2 SAAADI. This CDR3 is 15 amino acids long. CDR3 amino acids: CASDPGTSSYNEQLF. The CDR3 nucleotides are TGCGCCAGCGATCCCGGGACTAGCTCCTACAATGAGCAGCTCTTC.

The genes are TRBV6-2 or TRBV6-3 and TRBJ2-7; 10 nucleotides match TRBD1. Germline assignment: CDR1 MNHEY and CDR2 SVGEGT. Unmatched junction bases numbered 9, after V lost 2 bases and J lost 5 bases. The CDR3 consists of 16 residues. The CDR3 DNA reads TGTGCCAGCAGTTACGACAGGGGGCCCGGACGCGACGAGCAGTACTTC. This translates into CASSYDRGPGRDEQYF.

In its sample, this clone was seen a few times. The chain joins TRBV5-1 to TRBJ2-1; TRBD1 aligns across 8 bases. The CDR3 is 13 residues long. Germline-derived CDR1 and CDR2 are SGHRS and YFSETQ. Trimming removed 4 bases from V and 6 bases from J; junction bases left unmatched: 3. The CDR3 coding sequence is TGCGCCAGCAGCGTTACAGGGGGCAATGAGCAGTTCTTC. Translation gives CASSVTGGNEQFF.